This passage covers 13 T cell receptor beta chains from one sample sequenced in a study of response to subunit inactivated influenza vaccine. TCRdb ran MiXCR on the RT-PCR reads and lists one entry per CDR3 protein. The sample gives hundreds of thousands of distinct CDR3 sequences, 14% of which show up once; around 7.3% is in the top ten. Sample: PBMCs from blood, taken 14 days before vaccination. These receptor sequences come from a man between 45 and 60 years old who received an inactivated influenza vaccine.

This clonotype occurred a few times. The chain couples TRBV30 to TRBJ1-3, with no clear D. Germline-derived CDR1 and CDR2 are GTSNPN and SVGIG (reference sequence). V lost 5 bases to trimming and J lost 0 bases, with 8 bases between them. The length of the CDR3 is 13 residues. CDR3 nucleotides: TGTGCCTGGTGGAGGGACTCTGGAAACACCATATATTTT. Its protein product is CAWWRDSGNTIYF. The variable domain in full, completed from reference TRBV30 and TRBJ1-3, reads SQTIHQWPATLVQPVGSPLSLECTVEGTSNPNLYWYRQAAGRGLQLLFYSVGIGQISSEVPQNLSASRPQDRQFILSSKKLLLSDSGFYLCAWWRDSGNTIYFGEGSWLTVV.

As DNA, the CDR3 is TGCGCCAGCAGATACGACAGGGGCCCTCAAGAGACCCAGTACTTC. This codes for CASRYDRGPQETQYF. The chain couples TRBV5-1 to TRBJ2-5; TRBD1 matches 8 bases. This CDR3 contains 15 residues. CDR1 is SGHRS and CDR2 is YFSETQ in the germline V gene. V lost 5 bases to trimming and J lost 2 bases; unmatched junction nucleotides: 8.

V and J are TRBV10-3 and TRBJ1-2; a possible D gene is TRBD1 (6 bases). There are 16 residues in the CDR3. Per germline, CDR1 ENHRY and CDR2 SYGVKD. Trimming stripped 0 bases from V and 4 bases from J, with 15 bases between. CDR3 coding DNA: TGTGCCATCAGTGAGTCGAGGGACACGGGGGCCTATGGCTACACCTTC. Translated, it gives CAISESRDTGAYGYTF.

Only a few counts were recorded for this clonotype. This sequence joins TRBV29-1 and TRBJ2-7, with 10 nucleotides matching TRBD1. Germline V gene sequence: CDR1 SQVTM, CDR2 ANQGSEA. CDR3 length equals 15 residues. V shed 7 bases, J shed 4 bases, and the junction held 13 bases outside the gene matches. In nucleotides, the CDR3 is TGCAGCGCTGAGGGGACAGGGGACGCGGCTTACGAGCAGTACTTC. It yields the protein CSAEGTGDAAYEQYF.

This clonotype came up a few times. The CDR3 is CASSLHSSTYLNTEAFF. As DNA, the CDR3 is TGTGCCAGCAGCTTACACTCATCGACCTATTTGAACACTGAAGCTTTCTTT. This chain links TRBV11-2 with TRBJ1-1, with no clear D. The CDR3 has 17 residues. Per germline, CDR1 SGHAT and CDR2 FQNNGV. Trimming pared 2 bases from V and 0 bases from J, leaving 16 bases between.

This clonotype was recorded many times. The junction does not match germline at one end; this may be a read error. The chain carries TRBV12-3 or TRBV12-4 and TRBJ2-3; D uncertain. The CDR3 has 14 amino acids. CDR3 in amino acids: CASSLAGPTDTQYF. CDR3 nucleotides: TGTGCCAGCAGCTTAGCAGGCCCCACAGATACGCAGTATTTT.

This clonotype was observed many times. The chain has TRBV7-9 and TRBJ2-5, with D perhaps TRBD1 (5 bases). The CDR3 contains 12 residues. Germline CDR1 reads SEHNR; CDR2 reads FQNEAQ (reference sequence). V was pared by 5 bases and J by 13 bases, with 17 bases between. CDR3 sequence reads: CASSAAGASMYF. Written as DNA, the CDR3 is TGTGCCAGCAGCGCCGCTGGGGCTTCAATGTACTTC. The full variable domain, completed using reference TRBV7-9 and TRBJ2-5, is DTGVSQNPRHKITKRGQNVTFRCDPISEHNRLYWYRQTLGQGPEFLTYFQNEAQLEKSRLLSDRFSAERPKGSFSTLEIQRTEQGDSAMYLCASSAAGASMYFGPGTRLLVL.

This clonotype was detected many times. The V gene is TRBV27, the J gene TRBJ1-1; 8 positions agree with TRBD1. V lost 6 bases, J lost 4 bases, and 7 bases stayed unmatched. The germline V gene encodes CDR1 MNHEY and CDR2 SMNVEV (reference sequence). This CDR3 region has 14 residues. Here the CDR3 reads CASRATGVGTEAFF. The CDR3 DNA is TGTGCCAGCAGGGCGACAGGGGTCGGCACTGAAGCTTTCTTT.

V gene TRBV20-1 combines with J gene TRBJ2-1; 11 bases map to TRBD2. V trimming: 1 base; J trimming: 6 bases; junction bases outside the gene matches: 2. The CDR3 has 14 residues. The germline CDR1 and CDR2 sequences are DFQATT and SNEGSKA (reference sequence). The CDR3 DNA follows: TGCAGTGCTAGAGTTAGCGGGAGGGCCAATGAGCAGTTCTTC. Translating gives CSARVSGRANEQFF.

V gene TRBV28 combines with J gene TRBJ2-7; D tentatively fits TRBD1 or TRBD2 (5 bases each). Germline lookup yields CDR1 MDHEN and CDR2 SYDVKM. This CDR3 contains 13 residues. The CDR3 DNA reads TGTGCGACGAGGGGCGCGATCGTTTACGAGCAGTACTTC. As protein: CATRGAIVYEQYF.

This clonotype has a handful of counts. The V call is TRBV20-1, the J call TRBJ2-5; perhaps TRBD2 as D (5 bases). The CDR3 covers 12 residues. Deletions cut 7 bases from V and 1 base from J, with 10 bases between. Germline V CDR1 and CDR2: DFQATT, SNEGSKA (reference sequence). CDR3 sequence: CSGSGSQETQYF. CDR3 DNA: TGCAGTGGGAGCGGATCCCAAGAGACCCAGTACTTC.

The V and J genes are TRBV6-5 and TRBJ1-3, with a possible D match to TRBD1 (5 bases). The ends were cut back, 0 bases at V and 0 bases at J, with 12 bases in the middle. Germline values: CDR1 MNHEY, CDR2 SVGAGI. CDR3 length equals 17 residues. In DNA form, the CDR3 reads TGTGCCAGCAGTTACTCGAGACAGCCTTACTCTGGAAACACCATATATTTT. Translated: CASSYSRQPYSGNTIYF.

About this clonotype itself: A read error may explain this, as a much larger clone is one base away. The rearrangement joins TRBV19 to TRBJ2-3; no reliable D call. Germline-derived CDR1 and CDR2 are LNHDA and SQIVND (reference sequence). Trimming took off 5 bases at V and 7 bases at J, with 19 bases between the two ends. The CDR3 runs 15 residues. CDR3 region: CASSPDALISYTQYF. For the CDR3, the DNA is TGTGCCAGTAGTCCGGACGCCCTGATATCATATACGCAGTATTTT.